Presented here are 17 T cell receptor beta chains from one specimen sequenced in a study of cytomegalovirus exposure and HLA in healthy donors. The primer mix had 60 Vbeta and 13 Jbeta primers. Here immunoSEQ multiplex PCR was the method, and the copy in TCRdb shows in-frame clones only, minus some. The repertoire holds 100,000 to 150,000 clones, with approximately 80% as singletons. Sequenced sample: PBMCs. The receptor source for this set is a human donor in good health.

The V gene is TRBV6-6, the J gene TRBJ1-2, with 9 bases identical to TRBD1. The length of the CDR3 is 13 residues. Germline-derived CDR1 and CDR2 are MNHNY and SVGAGI (reference sequence). With V trimmed by 2 bases and J by 8 bases, 3 bases remained unmatched. CDR3: CASSYPDRGGYTF. DNA of the CDR3: TGTGCCAGCAGTTACCCGGACAGGGGAGGCTACACCTTC.

The chain links TRBV9 to TRBJ1-1, with 9 bases matching TRBD1. The CDR3 loop spans 16 amino acids. CDR1 SGDLS and CDR2 YYNGEE come from the germline V gene. The V gene end was trimmed by 0 bases and the J gene end by 4 bases; junction bases not matched to a gene: 7. CDR3 sequence: CASSVVTGGRGTEAFF. For the CDR3, the DNA is TGTGCCAGCAGCGTAGTTACAGGGGGCCGCGGCACTGAAGCTTTCTTT.

The V and J genes are TRBV5-1 and TRBJ2-2; 8 nucleotides agree with TRBD1. Germline V CDR1 and CDR2: SGHRS, YFSETQ. Unmatched junction bases numbered 6, after V lost 1 base and J lost 7 bases. CDR3 size: 15 residues. The CDR3 DNA sequence: TGCGCCAGCAGCTTGTCGGGACAGGTGGGCGGGGAGCTGTTTTTT. Translating gives CASSLSGQVGGELFF.

The genes are TRBV9 and TRBJ2-2, with TRBD1 matching 9 bases. J lost 7 bases, V lost 4 bases, and 14 bases had no gene match. Germline V gene lookup returns CDR1 SGDLS and CDR2 YYNGEE. This CDR3 is 17 amino acids long. For the CDR3, the DNA is TGTGCCAGCAGCTACCGGGACAGGGTAGCAAAAATCGGGGAGCTGTTTTTT. This codes for CASSYRDRVAKIGELFF. The full variable domain, in which reference TRBV9 and TRBJ2-2 provide the parts outside the CDR3, is DSGVTQTPKHLITATGQRVTLRCSPRSGDLSVYWYQQSLDQGLQFLIQYYNGEERAKGNILERFSAQQFPDLHSELNLSSLELGDSALYFCASSYRDRVAKIGELFFGEGSRLTVL.

This clone was observed a handful of times. J is TRBJ1-1 and V is TRBV6-1, with TRBD1 matching over 8 bases. The V gene end was trimmed by 4 bases and the J gene end by 4 bases; junction bases not matched to a gene: 2. The CDR3 has 13 amino acids. Germline loops: CDR1 MNHNS, CDR2 SASEGT. CDR3 nucleotide sequence: TGTGCCAGCAGTGGAACAGGGGGCACTGAAGCTTTCTTT. Translating gives CASSGTGGTEAFF.

The chain links TRBV28 to TRBJ1-1; the D gene is possibly TRBD1 (6 bases). Germline loops: CDR1 MDHEN, CDR2 SYDVKM. V dropped 1 base and J dropped 6 bases, with 18 bases sitting between them. The CDR3 totals 16 residues. The CDR3 loop is CASSLFSKLKGAEAFF. The CDR3 DNA sequence: TGTGCCAGCAGTTTATTCTCTAAATTAAAGGGGGCTGAAGCTTTCTTT.

This chain connects TRBV6-1 to TRBJ2-5; D is possibly TRBD2 (6 bases). CDR3 size: 14 residues. V dropped 2 bases and J dropped 2 bases, with 9 bases sitting between them. Germline CDR1 reads MNHNS; CDR2 reads SASEGT. CDR3 sequence (DNA): TGTGCCAGCAGTGAACTAGCGACTCAAGAGACCCAGTACTTC. This codes for CASSELATQETQYF.

There are a few counts of this clone. The chain joins TRBV7-9 to TRBJ2-3; weak D call: TRBD2 (6 bases). V was trimmed by 7 bases and J by 4 bases, leaving 15 bases between them. The CDR3 has 14 residues. From germline, CDR1 is SEHNR and CDR2 FQNEAQ (reference sequence). CDR3 DNA: TGTGCCAGCAACCAACGGGAGTTTGCAGATACGCAGTATTTT. Translating gives CASNQREFADTQYF.

The V gene is TRBV7-9, the J gene TRBJ1-1; a possible D gene is TRBD1 (6 bases). V gave up 4 bases and J gave up 6 bases, with 21 bases separating them. Germline V gives CDR1 SEHNR, CDR2 FQNEAQ (reference sequence). This CDR3 region has 16 residues. DNA for the CDR3: TGTGCCAGCAGCTCCCCGAGGGGGGGGTTGACTTCTGAAGCTTTCTTT. It yields the protein CASSSPRGGLTSEAFF. The full variable domain, with the rest looked up from reference TRBV7-9 and TRBJ1-1, is DTGVSQNPRHKITKRGQNVTFRCDPISEHNRLYWYRQTLGQGPEFLTYFQNEAQLEKSRLLSDRFSAERPKGSFSTLEIQRTEQGDSAMYLCASSSPRGGLTSEAFFGQGTRLTVV.

The rearrangement uses TRBV5-4 and TRBJ2-1; 11 nucleotides match TRBD2. The CDR3 is made up of 14 amino acids. V shed 4 bases, J shed 4 bases, and the junction held 1 base outside the gene matches. From germline, CDR1 is SGHNT and CDR2 YYREEE (reference sequence). DNA for the CDR3: TGTGCCAGCAGCACTAGCGGGGGTTACAATGAGCAGTTCTTC. Residues: CASSTSGGYNEQFF. The full variable domain, rest sourced from reference TRBV5-4 and TRBJ2-1, is ETGVTQSPTHLIKTRGQQVTLRCSSQSGHNTVSWYQQALGQGPQFIFQYYREEENGRGNFPPRFSGLQFPNYSSELNVNALELDDSALYLCASSTSGGYNEQFFGPGTRLTVL.

This clone was detected once. This chain joins TRBV18 and TRBJ2-7; 9 bases agree with TRBD1. Germline V gene sequence: CDR1 KGHSH, CDR2 LQKENI. The CDR3 is 18 residues long. V was pared by 2 bases and J by 2 bases, with 13 bases of the junction left unmatched. This chain's CDR3 is CASSPYTPGTGRPYEQYF. CDR3 DNA sequence: TGTGCCAGCTCACCATACACCCCCGGGACAGGGAGACCCTACGAGCAGTACTTC.

This chain connects TRBV19 to TRBJ2-7; a possible D gene is TRBD1 (5 bases). From germline, CDR1 is LNHDA and CDR2 SQIVND (reference sequence). Trimming took off 1 base at V and 1 base at J, with 14 bases between the two ends. CDR3 length: 16 residues. The CDR3 region has the DNA TGTGCCAGTAGTATAGTGAGCCAGGGTGGATCCTACGAGCAGTACTTC. Its protein product is CASSIVSQGGSYEQYF.

Points on this clone: This is likely a read error, given that the CDR3 carries no conserved phenylalanine or tryptophan at its end. This rearrangement joins TRBV2 to TRBJ1-1, with TRBD1 matching over 7 bases. This CDR3 has 12 amino acids. CDR1 is SNHLY and CDR2 is FYNNEI in the germline V gene. V was pared by 7 bases and J by 11 bases, with 10 bases of the junction left unmatched. Written as DNA, the CDR3 is TGTGCCAGCAATAGGGACAGCCAAGAGGCTTTCTCT. It encodes CASNRDSQEAFS.

The chain employs TRBV9 and TRBJ2-5; 7 nucleotides align to TRBD1. This CDR3 is built from 14 residues. After removal of 1 base from V and 2 bases from J, the junction contained 2 bases not matched to a gene. Germline V CDR1 and CDR2: SGDLS, YYNGEE. CDR3 protein: CASSVSGGQETQYF. CDR3 in DNA: TGTGCCAGCAGCGTATCAGGGGGTCAAGAGACCCAGTACTTC.

The chain employs TRBV7-6 and TRBJ1-4; 7 bases agree with TRBD1. There are 16 residues in the CDR3. CDR1 is SGHVS, CDR2 FNYEAQ, per germline. V gave up 5 bases and J gave up 6 bases; unmatched junction bases: 12. The DNA for the CDR3 is TGTGCCAGCAGCGTTCTCTCGGGACAGCGGGATGAAAAACTGTTTTTT. Protein product: CASSVLSGQRDEKLFF.

This rearrangement joins TRBV5-5 to TRBJ2-7; 7 bases are shared with TRBD1. Trimming removed 2 bases from V and 5 bases from J; junction bases left unmatched: 16. In germline, CDR1 is SGHKS, CDR2 YYEKEE (reference sequence). This CDR3 contains 17 residues. CDR3 nucleotides: TGTGCCAGCAGCTTTCAAACAGGGGATGGATTTGTGGACGAGCAGTACTTC. Translating gives CASSFQTGDGFVDEQYF.

A word on this clone: Distinct nucleotide sequences in the sample also encode this CDR3. The chain carries TRBV18 and TRBJ1-1, with TRBD1 matching 7 bases. Germline V gene sequence: CDR1 KGHSH, CDR2 LQKENI. The CDR3 loop spans 14 amino acids. Trimming took 1 base from V and 1 from J; bases not matched to a gene: 0. In DNA, the CDR3 is TGTGCCAGCTCACCACGGGACAGGAACACTGAAGCTTTCTTT. Translation gives CASSPRDRNTEAFF.